One and the same sample provided the 20 T cell receptor beta chains below, sequenced in a study of human T cells and chemical hapten exposure. Described time point: patch test 1, 2 weeks after DPC sensitization. Noted treatment: therapeutic diphenylcyclopropenone sensitization with weekly scalp DPC. TCRdb recomputed calls from the RACE reads with MiXCR, one row per CDR3 protein. Counted here are some 180,000 distinct CDR3 sequences, about 22% occurring once; the ten biggest clones make up roughly 6.7%. This specimen was whole blood, taken in connection with sensitization to the hapten diphenylcyclopropenone (DPC). The source of these receptors is a woman aged 45 to 65 with alopecia areata. Some clones in this sample may be carry-over from other donors' samples.

The V gene is TRBV5-4, the J gene TRBJ2-1, with 9 bases matching TRBD2. The CDR3 consists of 15 residues. The germline V gene encodes CDR1 SGHNT and CDR2 YYREEE (reference sequence). After removal of 4 bases from V and 7 bases from J, the junction contained 9 bases not matched to a gene. For the CDR3, the DNA is TGTGCCAGCAGCACCGACGGACTAGCGTTAAATGAGCAGTTCTTC. This sequence encodes CASSTDGLALNEQFF.

A few counts support this clonotype. The CDR3 is CASSLEWASGVAEAFF. The CDR3 bases are TGTGCCAGCAGCTTGGAATGGGCGTCAGGGGTGGCTGAAGCTTTCTTT. This chain connects TRBV5-5 to TRBJ1-1; TRBD1 is a possible D gene (6 bases). Germline V gives CDR1 SGHKS, CDR2 YYEKEE (reference sequence). The germline V and J ends were trimmed by 0 bases and 6 bases, with 18 bases remaining between them. The CDR3 sequence is 16 residues long.

CDR3 amino acids: CASSAGFSYNEQFF. Written as DNA, the CDR3 is TGTGCCAGCAGTGCGGGATTCTCCTACAATGAGCAGTTCTTC. The J gene is TRBJ2-1, the V gene TRBV6-4, with a weak D call TRBD2 (5 bases). The germline gives CDR1 MRHNA, CDR2 SNTAGT. Trimming shortened V by 4 bases and J by 0 bases, and 7 bases separated the two germline ends. This CDR3 has 14 residues.

This clonotype was seen a handful of times. The chain carries TRBV7-2 and TRBJ2-4; D unresolved. The CDR3 contains 16 residues. Germline CDR1 reads SGHTA; CDR2 reads FQGNSA. V lost 1 base to trimming and J lost 0 bases, with 10 bases between them. The CDR3 loop is CASSLDAYLAKNIQYF. The CDR3 nucleotides read TGTGCCAGCAGCTTAGACGCATATCTAGCCAAAAACATTCAGTACTTC.

This clonotype came up a few times. This sequence joins TRBV25-1 and TRBJ2-1; the D gene could be TRBD1 or TRBD2 (6 bases each). The CDR3 consists of 16 residues. Per the germline V gene, CDR1 is MGHDK and CDR2 is SYGVNS. Between the trimmed V and J ends, which lost 4 bases and 7 bases, there was a span of 20 bases. The CDR3 DNA reads TGTGCCAGCAGTGGTCGACTAGGGGATAGGGGGAATGAGCAGTTCTTC. Translated, it gives CASSGRLGDRGNEQFF. The whole variable domain, remainder taken from reference TRBV25-1 and TRBJ2-1, is EADIYQTPRYLVIGTGKKITLECSQTMGHDKMYWYQQDPGMELHLIHYSYGVNSTEKGDLSSESTVSRIRTEHFPLTLESARPSHTSQYLCASSGRLGDRGNEQFFGPGTRLTVL.

The chain joins TRBV3-1 to TRBJ2-3; 9 nucleotides match TRBD2. The trim removed 1 base at V and 4 bases at J, leaving 3 bases unmatched. CDR1 is LGHDT and CDR2 is YNNKEL in the germline V gene (reference sequence). The CDR3 has 15 residues. DNA of the CDR3: TGTGCCAGCAGCCAAGCTAGCGGGATTGCAGATACGCAGTATTTT. Translated: CASSQASGIADTQYF.

This clonotype was observed many times. This chain uses TRBV7-8 with TRBJ2-1; D gene uncertain. This CDR3 has 13 residues. V was cut by 5 bases and J by 7 bases, with 12 bases left in between. Per germline, CDR1 SGHVS and CDR2 FQNEAQ. The CDR3 reads CASSPSGRNEQFF. CDR3 bases: TGTGCCAGCAGCCCATCCGGGCGGAATGAGCAGTTCTTC. The full variable domain, completed using reference TRBV7-8 and TRBJ2-1, is GAGVSQSPRYKVAKRGQDVALRCDPISGHVSLFWYQQALGQGPEFLTYFQNEAQLDKSGLPSDRFFAERPEGSVSTLKIQRTQQEDSAVYLCASSPSGRNEQFFGPGTRLTVL.

The chain couples TRBV5-6 to TRBJ2-1; D possibly matches TRBD1 or TRBD2 (5 bases each). The V end was cut by 1 base, the J end by 9 bases, with 17 bases between. The CDR3 is 15 amino acids. CDR1 and CDR2 from the germline V gene are SGHDT and YYEEEE. The CDR3 loop reads CASSLRGRATAEQFF. CDR3 bases: TGTGCCAGCAGCTTGAGGGGACGAGCAACGGCTGAGCAGTTCTTC.

This clonotype was observed many times. The rearrangement joins TRBV20-1 to TRBJ2-1; 8 bases map to TRBD2. CDR3 size: 14 residues. Losses at the gene ends were 2 bases for V and 5 bases for J; bases not matched to a gene: 5. The V gene's germline CDR1 is DFQATT and CDR2 SNEGSKA (reference sequence). CDR3 sequence reads: CSARSLAGDNEQFF. CDR3 bases: TGCAGTGCTAGATCTCTAGCGGGCGACAATGAGCAGTTCTTC.

The chain carries TRBV9 and TRBJ2-3; D uncertain. The germline V and J ends were trimmed by 0 bases and 4 bases, with 9 bases remaining between them. Germline CDR1 reads SGDLS; CDR2 reads YYNGEE. The CDR3 has 14 amino acids. This chain's CDR3 is CASSVEARADTQYF. CDR3 coding DNA: TGTGCCAGCAGCGTAGAAGCTAGAGCAGATACGCAGTATTTT.

This chain joins TRBV24-1 and TRBJ1-5; 9 bases fit TRBD1. V shed 4 bases, J shed 6 bases, and the junction held 6 bases outside the gene matches. Germline V CDR1 and CDR2: KGHDR, SFDVKD. The CDR3 is 15 residues long. The CDR3 loop is CATSDGQGSGQPQHF. The DNA for the CDR3 is TGTGCCACCAGTGACGGACAGGGGTCGGGTCAGCCCCAGCATTTT.

This clonotype has more than one count but fewer than ten. The chain has TRBV20-1 and TRBJ2-3; D is perhaps TRBD2 (6 bases). Germline-derived CDR1 and CDR2 are DFQATT and SNEGSKA (reference sequence). The length of the CDR3 is 13 residues. The CDR3 loop reads CRGSGPSTDTQYF. DNA of the CDR3: TGCAGGGGAAGCGGGCCTAGCACAGATACGCAGTATTTT.

V gene TRBV2 combines with J gene TRBJ1-6; D perhaps matches TRBD1 (6 bases). The CDR3 contains 12 residues. Trimming cost V 6 bases and J 10 bases, with 10 bases left between them. CDR1 is SNHLY and CDR2 is FYNNEI in the germline V gene. CDR3 DNA: TGTGCCAGCAGCTCGGACAGCTCACCCCTCCACTTT. This gives the protein CASSSDSSPLHF. The full variable domain, rest sourced from reference TRBV2 and TRBJ1-6, is EPEVTQTPSHQVTQMGQEVILRCVPISNHLYFYWYRQILGQKVEFLVSFYNNEISEKSEIFDDQFSVERPDGSNFTLKIRSTKLEDSAMYFCASSSDSSPLHFGNGTRLTVT.

In this sample, this clonotype turned up a few times. The chain couples TRBV3-1 to TRBJ2-7; the D gene is possibly TRBD2 (5 bases). Germline V gene lookup returns CDR1 LGHDT and CDR2 YNNKEL (reference sequence). This CDR3 has 12 amino acids. V lost 3 bases to trimming and J lost 3 bases, with 6 bases between them. The CDR3 sequence is CASSQRDYEQYF. The DNA of the CDR3 is TGTGCCAGCAGCCAGAGGGACTACGAGCAGTACTTC.

This chain joins TRBV29-1 and TRBJ1-1; TRBD1 is a possible D gene (6 bases). The V end was cut by 5 bases, the J end by 0 bases, with 13 bases between. This CDR3 spans 14 amino acids. Germline V gene lookup returns CDR1 SQVTM and CDR2 ANQGSEA. CDR3 sequence: CSVQVGGMNTEAFF. The DNA for the CDR3 is TGCAGCGTTCAGGTGGGGGGCATGAACACTGAAGCTTTCTTT.

This chain connects TRBV20-1 to TRBJ2-3, with D hard to call. V was pared by 6 bases and J by 2 bases, with 18 bases between. CDR1 DFQATT and CDR2 SNEGSKA come from the germline V gene (reference sequence). CDR3 size: 15 residues. The CDR3 here is CSAITVGPSTDTQYF. The CDR3 region has the DNA TGCAGTGCCATAACGGTCGGACCGTCCACAGATACGCAGTATTTT.

This chain uses TRBV5-6 with TRBJ1-1, with D uncertain. Between the trimmed V and J ends, which lost 0 bases and 1 base, there was a span of 7 bases. CDR3 size: 14 residues. Germline CDR1 reads SGHDT; CDR2 reads YYEEEE. CDR3 DNA: TGTGCCAGCAGCTTGGCCCAACGGAACACTGAAGCTTTCTTT. Its translation: CASSLAQRNTEAFF.

This clonotype was found a few times. The chain employs TRBV13 and TRBJ2-7; tentatively, D is TRBD1 (5 bases). The CDR3 has 16 residues. Trimming shortened V by 4 bases and J by 3 bases, and 19 bases separated the two germline ends. In germline, CDR1 is PRHDT, CDR2 FYEKMQ (reference sequence). The CDR3 sequence: CASSSKGREARYEQYF. CDR3 nucleotides: TGTGCCAGCAGCTCCAAGGGGCGAGAAGCACGCTACGAGCAGTACTTC.

A few counts support this clonotype. V usage is TRBV6-5 and J usage is TRBJ2-7, with 13 bases aligning to TRBD2. Trimming removed 5 bases from V and 5 bases from J; junction bases left unmatched: 6. The CDR3 is 15 residues long. Germline V lookup: CDR1 MNHEY, CDR2 SVGAGI. DNA of the CDR3: TGTGCCAGCAGTCGCGGACTAGCGGGAGCCCACGAGCAGTACTTC. Its protein product is CASSRGLAGAHEQYF.

A few counts support this clonotype. The chain joins TRBV14 to TRBJ2-5, with TRBD1 matching 7 bases. The J segment lost 4 bases and the V segment lost 2 bases, leaving 4 bases of the junction unmatched. Germline CDR1 is SGHDN and CDR2 is FVKESK. The CDR3 runs to 14 residues. CDR3 sequence: CASSQMTGRETQYF. The DNA of the CDR3 is TGTGCCAGCAGCCAAATGACAGGGAGAGAGACCCAGTACTTC. The entire variable domain, with the rest obtained from reference TRBV14 and TRBJ2-5, is as follows: EAGVTQFPSHSVIEKGQTVTLRCDPISGHDNLYWYRRVMGKEIKFLLHFVKESKQDESGMPNNRFLAERTGGTYSTLKVQPAELEDSGVYFCASSQMTGRETQYFGPGTRLLVL.